This T cell receptor (beta chain) came from a study of CD8 T cells in Susac syndrome. Negative isolation was used for CD8+ and CD4+ T cells and FACS enrichment for TEMRA cells. The CDR3 consists of 14 residues. Germline lookup yields CDR1 SEHNR and CDR2 FQNEAQ (reference sequence). The ends lost 5 bases at V and 4 bases at J; junction bases unmatched: 6. RNA, at about 0.45 to 1 ug, was reverse transcribed with random hexamers. In TCRdb, the immunoSEQ multiplex PCR reads were re-called with MiXCR into one record per CDR3 protein. The repertoire includes some 100,000 distinct CDR3 sequences, 85% to 95% of them detected once, and over 0.1% sits in the top ten.

Material for sequencing was CD8+ T cells from PBMCs. The V call is TRBV7-9, the J call TRBJ2-3, with 7 bases aligning to TRBD2. The clonotype was recovered from a human donor in good health. The CDR3 loop is CASSGRTSPDTQYF. The CDR3 DNA is TGTGCCAGCAGCGGACGGACTAGTCCAGATACGCAGTATTTT.